This T cell receptor (beta chain) was identified during a study of cytomegalovirus exposure and HLA in healthy donors. PCR used 60 Vbeta primers and 13 Jbeta primers. The data were produced by immunoSEQ multiplex PCR, yet TCRdb's version contains in-frame clones alone and is incomplete. The table records approximately 120,000 clones, 76% of them present only once. Germline assignment: CDR1 SGHNT and CDR2 YYREEE (reference sequence). V trimming: 5 bases; J trimming: 3 bases; junction bases outside the gene matches: 3. The CDR3 spans 13 residues. A note on this clone: Other nucleotide sequences from this sample produce the same CDR3.

Sample: PBMCs. The sequence was obtained from a woman aged 50 to 60 in good health and CMV-seropositive. This rearrangement joins TRBV5-4 to TRBJ2-7; 9 bases are a match to TRBD2. The CDR3 spells CASSLAGVYEQYF. As DNA, the CDR3 is TGTGCCAGCAGTTTAGCGGGAGTCTACGAGCAGTACTTC.